This TCR beta chain was retrieved from a study of T-cell memory formation after mild COVID-19 listed by TCRdb under 2021. Study-wide context: Most TCR sequence clusters were specific to one of the two donors. Two young, previously healthy adult volunteers made up the cohort, one male and one female. Longitudinal TCRalpha and TCRbeta repertoire sequencing tracked T-cell clones expanding and contracting after mild COVID-19 in two donors. Paper-wide results and their limitations: Clones that contracted from day 15 to 85 showed balanced CD4/CD8 phenotypes, whereas a second wave of clones that expanded from day 15 to 37 leaned towards CD4+. Some responding clones were detected in pre-infection memory, suggesting pre-existing cross-reactive memory T cells joined the SARS-CoV-2 response. Contracting CD4+ clones were found mainly in CM and EM memory subsets, while CD8+ clones were enriched in EMRA. Only a couple of mild cases were covered in the study, and larger cohorts including severe cases with pre-infection samples were considered necessary. SARS-CoV-2 specificity of the second-wave clones peaking on day 37 was not confirmed.

The CDR3 numbers 16 residues from cysteine through phenylalanine. Only the CDR3 portion is preserved as DNA: 48 bases, with reading frame beginning at the first base. V is shortened by 5 bases, J by 5 bases, and the region joining them spans 19 bases. CDR1 and CDR2 were assigned from the germline V gene as MNHEY and SVGAGI. This clonotype came up a few times. There is no known antigen for this receptor. No quality values exist for individual bases; no much larger clone is one base distant. TCRdb lists the instrument as Illumina NovaSeq 6000. Using 5'RACE with constant-segment primers, TCRalpha and TCRbeta cDNA libraries were constructed, with sample barcodes and unique molecular identifiers added in the process. Trizol reagent was used to extract RNA from every sample. Libraries were amplified in two PCR steps, with a second sample barcode and Illumina TruSeq adapters added in the second step. Sequencing of the libraries was done on an Illumina NovaSeq, producing 2 x 150 bp paired-end reads. In the source study's methods: Reads were demultiplexed and collapsed into UMI-guided consensus sequences with migec v1.2.7. With mixcr v2.1.11, UMI consensuses were aligned to TRA and TRB V and J templates and assembled into clonotypes. Expanded or contracted clonotypes were those called significant by both edgeR and NoisET, with noise models trained on biological replicates. For edgeR calls, the cutoffs were a false discovery rate-adjusted p below 0.01 and a log2 fold-change threshold of 1. PCA with hierarchical clustering of max-normalized trajectories of the 1000 most abundant clonotypes was used as exploratory dynamics analysis. Separately sequenced CD4+ and CD8+ repertoires were used to assign a CD4 or CD8 phenotype to each responding clone. In-frame beta chains were kept once TCRdb had trimmed the public reads at Q25 with fastp and called clones with MiXCR. When rows share a CDR3 protein, they turn into one entry using the most common DNA and genes. TCRdb assigned the V and J calls; the authors' analysis was not used. The sample records about 400,000 distinct CDR3 sequences, approximately 24% of which are singletons. Together, the top ten hold 7% to 9.5% of the sample.

Ficoll-Paque density gradient centrifugation was the method used to isolate PBMCs. What was sequenced was PBMCs or a T cell subset sorted from them (not recorded which). The V and J segments used are TRBV6-5 and TRBJ2-1; confidence is insufficient to name the D gene. This TCR was recovered from an adult woman who had mild COVID-19 (a few samples of this study predate the infection). The sample titles of this study are shuffled in the database, so cell type and time point are left out; the donor was told from shared clones. Here the CDR3 is given as CASSPASASLHNEQFF. DNA sequence: TGTGCCAGCAGTCCGGCAAGTGCGTCTCTGCACAATGAGCAGTTCTTC.